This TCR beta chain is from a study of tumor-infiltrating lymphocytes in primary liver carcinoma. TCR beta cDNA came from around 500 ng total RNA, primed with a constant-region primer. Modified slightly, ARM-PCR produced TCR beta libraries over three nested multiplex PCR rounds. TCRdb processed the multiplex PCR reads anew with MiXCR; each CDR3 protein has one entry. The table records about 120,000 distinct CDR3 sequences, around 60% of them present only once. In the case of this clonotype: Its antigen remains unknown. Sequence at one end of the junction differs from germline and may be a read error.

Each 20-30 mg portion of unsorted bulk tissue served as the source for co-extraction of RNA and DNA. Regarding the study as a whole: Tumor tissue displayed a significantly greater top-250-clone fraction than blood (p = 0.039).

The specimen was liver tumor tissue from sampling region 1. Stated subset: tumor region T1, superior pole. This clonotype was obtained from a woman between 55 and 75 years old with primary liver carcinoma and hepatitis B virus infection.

CDR3 residues: CTSSLDREVDTQYF. The DNA for the CDR3 is TGTACCAGCAGCTTAGACAGGGAAGTAGATACGCAGTATTTT. V gene TRBV11-2 combines with J gene TRBJ2-3; 7 bases align to TRBD1. Germline V gene data show CDR1 as SGHAT and CDR2 as FQNNGV. The CDR3 loop spans 14 amino acids.